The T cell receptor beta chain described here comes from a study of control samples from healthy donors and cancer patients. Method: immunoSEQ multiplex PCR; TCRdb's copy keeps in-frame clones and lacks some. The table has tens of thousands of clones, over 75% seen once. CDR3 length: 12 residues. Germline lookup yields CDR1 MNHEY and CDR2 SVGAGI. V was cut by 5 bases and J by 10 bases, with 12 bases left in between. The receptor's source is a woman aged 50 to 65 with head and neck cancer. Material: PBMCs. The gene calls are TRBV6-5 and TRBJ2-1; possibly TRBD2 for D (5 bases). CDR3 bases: TGTGCCAGCAGTCGGACGACTAAGGAGCAGTTCTTC. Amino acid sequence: CASSRTTKEQFF.